Each of the 32 T cell receptor beta chains below was sequenced from the same sample in a study of blood T cell repertoires in COVID-19. Assay: immunoSEQ multiplex PCR; the TCRdb copy retains only in-frame clones and omits some. The data hold approximately 140,000 clones, with around 90% observed a single time. Sequencing was performed on peripheral blood. The receptors were sampled from a human donor with COVID-19, enrolled during active disease. The donor label of this sample is uncertain.

This clone showed up just once. This chain connects TRBV28 to TRBJ1-6, with D unresolved. V was pared by 8 bases and J by 7 bases, with 33 bases between. The CDR3 sequence is 20 residues long. Germline lookup yields CDR1 MDHEN and CDR2 SYDVKM. The CDR3 region has the DNA TGTGCCAGCCCAGCGGGAGATCGCGGAGTGCACCGATTGGAGAATTCACCCCTCCACTTT. Its protein is CASPAGDRGVHRLENSPLHF.

The chain carries TRBV2 and TRBJ2-5, with TRBD1 identical over 10 bases. The CDR3 contains 16 residues. V lost 7 bases to trimming and J lost 3 bases; unmatched junction nucleotides: 11. Looked up from germline, CDR1 is SNHLY and CDR2 is FYNNEI. The CDR3: CASNRGQGFREETQYF. CDR3 nucleotides: TGTGCCAGCAATAGGGGACAGGGGTTTCGGGAAGAGACCCAGTACTTC. The variable domain in full, with the rest retrieved from reference TRBV2 and TRBJ2-5, is EPEVTQTPSHQVTQMGQEVILRCVPISNHLYFYWYRQILGQKVEFLVSFYNNEISEKSEIFDDQFSVERPDGSNFTLKIRSTKLEDSAMYFCASNRGQGFREETQYFGPGTRLLVL.

On this clone itself: This CDR3 is also generated by other DNA sequences in the sample. The CDR3 bases are TGTGCCAGCAGTTATGAGGGGAACACTGAAGCTTTCTTT. Protein: CASSYEGNTEAFF. V and J are TRBV6-5 and TRBJ1-1; D is uncertain. CDR1 is MNHEY and CDR2 is SVGAGI in the germline V gene. The CDR3 is made up of 13 amino acids. Trimming removed 3 bases at V and 1 base at J, with 6 bases between.

V gene TRBV5-1 combines with J gene TRBJ2-1, with D possibly being TRBD1 (5 bases). Trimming stripped 4 bases from V and 1 base from J, with 12 bases between. Germline V gives CDR1 SGHRS, CDR2 YFSETQ. The CDR3 covers 15 residues. Written as DNA, the CDR3 is TGCGCCAGCAGCCCCCGGCAGGGTTCCTACAATGAGCAGTTCTTC. This sequence encodes CASSPRQGSYNEQFF. The whole variable domain, remainder taken from reference TRBV5-1 and TRBJ2-1, is KAGVTQTPRYLIKTRGQQVTLSCSPISGHRSVSWYQQTPGQGLQFLFEYFSETQRNKGNFPGRFSGRQFSNSRSEMNVSTLELGDSALYLCASSPRQGSYNEQFFGPGTRLTVL.

This clone was seen only once. The chain uses TRBV11-3 and TRBJ1-1; 7 nucleotides line up with TRBD1. The CDR3 has 15 residues. The J segment lost 5 bases and the V segment lost 5 bases, leaving 11 bases of the junction unmatched. Germline CDR1 is SGHNT and CDR2 is YENEEA. The CDR3 nucleotides read TGTGCCAGCAGCGTACAAACAGGGGTAGGTACTGAAGCTTTCTTT. It specifies CASSVQTGVGTEAFF.

The chain is built from TRBV2 and TRBJ1-4; TRBD1 matches 11 bases. CDR1 and CDR2 from the germline V gene are SNHLY and FYNNEI. Unmatched junction bases numbered 7, after V lost 5 bases and J lost 8 bases. The CDR3 spans 15 residues. In DNA form, the CDR3 reads TGTGCCAGCAGTCCAACCGGGACAGGGGGGGAAAAACTGTTTTTT. It specifies CASSPTGTGGEKLFF. The whole variable domain, remainder taken from reference TRBV2 and TRBJ1-4, is EPEVTQTPSHQVTQMGQEVILRCVPISNHLYFYWYRQILGQKVEFLVSFYNNEISEKSEIFDDQFSVERPDGSNFTLKIRSTKLEDSAMYFCASSPTGTGGEKLFFGSGTQLSVL.

In this sample, this clone turned up a few times. CDR3 protein: CASSPRRYGEGYQPQHF. The CDR3, as DNA: TGCGCCAGCAGCCCGCGACGATACGGGGAGGGGTATCAGCCCCAGCATTTT. The chain couples TRBV4-1 to TRBJ1-5; D is perhaps TRBD1 (5 bases). Germline V CDR1 and CDR2: MGHRA, YSYEKL. The CDR3 has 17 residues. The V and J ends lost 4 bases and 5 bases respectively, with 21 bases between them.

V gene TRBV5-1 combines with J gene TRBJ1-2; maybe TRBD1 (5 bases). There are 14 residues in the CDR3. CDR1 and CDR2 (germline): SGHRS, YFSETQ. V was cut by 4 bases and J by 5 bases, with 15 bases left in between. Here the CDR3 DNA reads TGCGCCAGCAGCGTAATGCTATCAGGGTATGGCTACACCTTC. Translating it yields CASSVMLSGYGYTF. Full variable domain (missing parts from reference TRBV5-1 and TRBJ1-2): KAGVTQTPRYLIKTRGQQVTLSCSPISGHRSVSWYQQTPGQGLQFLFEYFSETQRNKGNFPGRFSGRQFSNSRSEMNVSTLELGDSALYLCASSVMLSGYGYTFGSGTRLTVV.

V is TRBV27 and J is TRBJ2-5; no clear D gene. CDR1 and CDR2 (germline): MNHEY, SMNVEV (reference sequence). Trimming left V 6 bases short and J 1 base short, with 15 bases between. CDR3 size: 15 residues. CDR3 nucleotides: TGTGCCAGCAGCCGCTTTCAGGCGTCCCAAGAGACCCAGTACTTC. Translating gives CASSRFQASQETQYF.

The rearrangement uses TRBV9 and TRBJ2-7; 9 nucleotides align to TRBD1. Germline CDR1 SGDLS, CDR2 YYNGEE. CDR3 size: 15 residues. V shed 2 bases, J shed 3 bases, and the junction held 6 bases outside the gene matches. In DNA, the CDR3 is TGTGCCAGCAGCGTGGGACAGGGAGGGGTCTACGAGCAGTACTTC. Residues: CASSVGQGGVYEQYF.

This chain joins TRBV3-1 (or the pseudogene TRBV3-2) and TRBJ2-3; maybe TRBD1 (5 bases). The V and J ends lost 4 bases and 0 bases respectively, with 11 bases between them. This CDR3 has 15 residues. Germline-derived CDR1 and CDR2 are LGHDT and YNNKEL (reference sequence). CDR3 in DNA: TGTGCCAGCAGCCGACCGACAGATAGCACAGATACGCAGTATTTT. Translating it yields CASSRPTDSTDTQYF.

The rearrangement joins TRBV6-5 to TRBJ1-5; 9 positions agree with TRBD1. This CDR3 has 14 residues. Germline trimming cut 7 bases from V and 6 bases from J; bases unmatched to any gene: 7. The germline V gene encodes CDR1 MNHEY and CDR2 SVGAGI. The CDR3 coding sequence is TGTGCCAGCACTACGGGGACAGGGACTCAGCCCCAGCATTTT. Encoded protein: CASTTGTGTQPQHF.

This clone was detected once. The chain links TRBV7-9 to TRBJ1-1; 8 nucleotides align to TRBD1. The ends lost 4 bases at V and 2 bases at J; junction bases unmatched: 9. The germline gives CDR1 SEHNR, CDR2 FQNEAQ (reference sequence). The CDR3 loop spans 16 amino acids. For the CDR3, the DNA is TGTGCCAGCAGCTCTCGACAGGGGCGAAAAAACACTGAAGCTTTCTTT. As protein: CASSSRQGRKNTEAFF.

Concerning this clone: Other DNA sequences in this specimen translate into the identical CDR3. The chain recombines TRBV6-5 with TRBJ1-1; D call uncertain. The germline gives CDR1 MNHEY, CDR2 SVGAGI. There are 13 residues in the CDR3. V shed 2 bases and J shed 1 base, with 5 bases lying between them. The CDR3 DNA follows: TGTGCCAGCAGTTACCTCCGGAACACTGAAGCTTTCTTT. Its translation is CASSYLRNTEAFF.

The chain combines TRBV6-6 with TRBJ2-5, with TRBD2 matching over 10 bases. Germline V lookup: CDR1 MNHNY, CDR2 SVGAGI (reference sequence). This CDR3 is built from 15 residues. V lost 5 bases and J lost 2; bases outside the gene matches: 5. CDR3 protein: CASSGGLAVQETQYF. For the CDR3, the DNA is TGTGCCAGCAGTGGCGGACTAGCGGTACAAGAGACCCAGTACTTC.

J is TRBJ1-4 and V is TRBV19; D is possibly TRBD1 (5 bases). V lost 6 bases and J 8 bases, leaving 13 bases between the germline ends. Germline V gene lookup returns CDR1 LNHDA and CDR2 SQIVND (reference sequence). The CDR3 loop spans 13 amino acids. As DNA, the CDR3 is TGTGCCAGTAGGAGCGGGGGGGGAGAAAAACTGTTTTTT. Translated, it gives CASRSGGGEKLFF.

This chain joins TRBV6-5 and TRBJ1-5; D perhaps matches TRBD1 (6 bases). The germline V gene has CDR1 MNHEY and CDR2 SVGAGI. The CDR3 loop spans 15 amino acids. V lost 8 bases, J lost 1 base, and 15 bases lay in between. The CDR3 DNA reads TGTGCCAGCGGTTGGGAACAGGGAAGCAATCAGCCCCAGCATTTT. This translates into CASGWEQGSNQPQHF.

This chain uses TRBV10-3 with TRBJ2-7; 7 nucleotides align to TRBD1. V shed 4 bases, J shed 5 bases, and the junction held 5 bases outside the gene matches. The CDR3 loop spans 13 amino acids. CDR1 is ENHRY, CDR2 SYGVKD, per germline. This chain's CDR3 is CAISGTGPHEQYF. The CDR3 DNA follows: TGTGCCATCAGTGGGACAGGTCCCCACGAGCAGTACTTC.

The rearrangement joins TRBV15 to TRBJ1-5; perhaps TRBD1 as D (6 bases). CDR3 length equals 15 residues. CDR1 and CDR2 (germline): LNHNV, YYDKDF (reference sequence). The V end lost 8 bases, the J end lost 5 bases, and 19 bases lay between the germline ends. In DNA form, the CDR3 reads TGTGCCACCCACACAGGGAAGTCGGATTATCAGCCCCAGCATTTT. It translates to CATHTGKSDYQPQHF.

The rearrangement joins TRBV6-4 to TRBJ1-1, with 10 bases aligning to TRBD1. V was pared by 6 bases and J by 5 bases, with 3 bases of the junction left unmatched. The CDR3 extends over 13 amino acids. The germline V gene has CDR1 MRHNA and CDR2 SNTAGT. In nucleotides, the CDR3 is TGTGCCAGCAGGATGGACAGGGGGACTGAAGCTTTCTTT. This sequence encodes CASRMDRGTEAFF.

The rearrangement uses TRBV20-1 and TRBJ2-7; D not certain. Germline CDR1 and CDR2: DFQATT and SNEGSKA (reference sequence). The CDR3 runs 13 residues. Trimming removed 4 bases at V and 2 bases at J, with 12 bases between. This CDR3 is CSAIDSVPYEQYF. The DNA for the CDR3 is TGCAGTGCTATTGATTCAGTTCCCTACGAGCAGTACTTC.

The chain couples TRBV5-4 to TRBJ1-1, with D maybe TRBD1 (6 bases). The CDR3 contains 13 residues. The ends were cut back, 4 bases at V and 4 bases at J, with 11 bases in the middle. The germline CDR1 and CDR2 sequences are SGHNT and YYREEE (reference sequence). The CDR3 loop is CASSRRGVTEAFF. The CDR3 DNA is TGTGCCAGCAGCCGCAGGGGTGTCACTGAAGCTTTCTTT.

The rearrangement links TRBV11-2 to TRBJ1-3; tentatively, D is TRBD1 (5 bases). The CDR3 extends over 14 amino acids. The germline V and J ends were trimmed by 6 bases and 1 base, with 10 bases remaining between them. Germline CDR1 SGHAT, CDR2 FQNNGV. In nucleotides, the CDR3 is TGTGCCAGCAGTTCGACAGAATCTGGAAACACCATATATTTT. This gives the protein CASSSTESGNTIYF.

CDR3 coding DNA: TGTGCCAGTAGTATCGGGACAGGCGACTACGAGCAGTACTTC. This sequence encodes CASSIGTGDYEQYF. The V call is TRBV19, the J call TRBJ2-7; 8 bases are a match to TRBD1. V lost 3 bases and J lost 3; bases outside the gene matches: 4. In germline, CDR1 is LNHDA, CDR2 SQIVND (reference sequence). The CDR3 length is 14 residues.

V is TRBV11-1 and J is TRBJ2-5; 10 bases map to TRBD1. Per the germline V gene, CDR1 is SGHAT and CDR2 is FQDESV (reference sequence). V was pared by 5 bases and J by 5 bases, with 5 bases of the junction left unmatched. The CDR3 spans 14 residues. The DNA for the CDR3 is TGTGCCAGCAGCCGGACAGGGGGTGGTGAGACCCAGTACTTC. This gives the protein CASSRTGGGETQYF.

This clone was seen only once. This chain connects TRBV27 to TRBJ2-1, with 12 bases that match TRBD2. CDR3 length equals 15 residues. Germline trimming cut 5 bases from V and 6 bases from J; bases unmatched to any gene: 5. Germline CDR1 reads MNHEY; CDR2 reads SMNVEV (reference sequence). The CDR3 loop is CASSPLTSGSNEQFF. The DNA for the CDR3 is TGTGCCAGCAGTCCACTGACTAGCGGGAGCAATGAGCAGTTCTTC.

The chain recombines TRBV29-1 with TRBJ2-7; D may be TRBD1 (6 bases). The CDR3 runs 14 residues. CDR1 and CDR2 (germline): SQVTM, ANQGSEA. The ends were cut back, 2 bases at V and 1 base at J, with 12 bases in the middle. The CDR3 sequence is CSVEWKQGSYEQYF. In nucleotides, the CDR3 is TGCAGCGTTGAATGGAAACAGGGATCCTACGAGCAGTACTTC.

This clone showed up just once. The chain combines TRBV5-1 with TRBJ1-6; tentatively, D is TRBD1 (5 bases). Trimming took 3 bases from V and 5 from J, leaving 12 bases between them. From germline, CDR1 is SGHRS and CDR2 YFSETQ. The CDR3 extends over 15 amino acids. CDR3 residues: CASSSLDSHNSPLHF. Written as DNA, the CDR3 is TGCGCCAGCAGCTCTCTCGACAGCCATAATTCACCCCTCCACTTT. The complete variable domain, with remaining parts taken from reference TRBV5-1 and TRBJ1-6, reads KAGVTQTPRYLIKTRGQQVTLSCSPISGHRSVSWYQQTPGQGLQFLFEYFSETQRNKGNFPGRFSGRQFSNSRSEMNVSTLELGDSALYLCASSSLDSHNSPLHFGNGTRLTVT.

With regard to this clone: The identical CDR3 is also encoded by other nucleotide sequences in the sample. The chain combines TRBV6-5 with TRBJ1-1, with a weak D call TRBD1 (5 bases). Germline V gene data show CDR1 as MNHEY and CDR2 as SVGAGI. The CDR3 sequence is 14 residues long. V gave up 2 bases and J gave up 0 bases, with 7 bases separating them. In nucleotides, the CDR3 is TGTGCCAGCAGTTACCGGGGGATGAACACTGAAGCTTTCTTT. It translates to CASSYRGMNTEAFF.

The chain has TRBV19 and TRBJ1-3; D unresolved. CDR3 length equals 12 residues. In germline, CDR1 is LNHDA, CDR2 SQIVND (reference sequence). The V and J ends lost 7 bases and 5 bases respectively, with 9 bases between them. The CDR3 loop reads CASTYGRNTIYF. As DNA, the CDR3 is TGTGCCAGTACATATGGCCGAAACACCATATATTTT.

The genes are TRBV5-1 and TRBJ2-3; 11 bases map to TRBD2. The CDR3 extends over 15 amino acids. V was pared by 6 bases and J by 4 bases, with 7 bases of the junction left unmatched. Germline CDR1 is SGHRS and CDR2 is YFSETQ. This CDR3 reads CASTTSGISPDTQYF. As DNA, the CDR3 is TGCGCCAGCACGACTAGCGGGATCTCCCCAGATACGCAGTATTTT.

This clone was seen a single time. This chain joins TRBV20-1 and TRBJ2-7; D call uncertain. V lost 4 bases and J lost 7, with 11 bases in between. The CDR3 runs 11 residues. Germline-derived CDR1 and CDR2 are DFQATT and SNEGSKA (reference sequence). The CDR3 nucleotides are TGCAGTGCTAACCGCGGTGGGGAGCAGTACTTC. This gives the protein CSANRGGEQYF.